This TCR beta chain derives from a study of molecular identifiers for immune sequencing clone quantification. Regarding the study as a whole: Whereas clones above 20 RNA copies held under 1% of naive-cell molecules, they held over 97% of effector molecules.

Using its own MiXCR run on the PCR reads, TCRdb lists one record per CDR3 protein. The sample contains hundreds of thousands of distinct CDR3 sequences, roughly 23% of which appear only once. Looked up from germline, CDR1 is LNHDA and CDR2 is SQIVND (reference sequence). The CDR3 is 16 residues long. The V end lost 6 bases, the J end lost 10 bases, and 25 bases lay between the germline ends. A few counts support this clonotype. The target antigen is unknown. The chain combines TRBV19 with TRBJ2-1, with D maybe TRBD1 (8 bases). Sequenced material: naive CD8+ T cells from blood, with Jurkat cell RNA spiked in. Subset defined: FACS-sorted CD8+CD4-CCR7+CD45RA+ naive T cells. This TCR was sampled from a human donor in good health. Some libraries in this study had Jurkat cell RNA spiked in. CDR3 DNA: TGTGCCAGTAGCTCAGGGGGCCCAAGACTAGCCGGAGAGCAGTTCTTC. The encoded protein is CASSSGGPRLAGEQFF.